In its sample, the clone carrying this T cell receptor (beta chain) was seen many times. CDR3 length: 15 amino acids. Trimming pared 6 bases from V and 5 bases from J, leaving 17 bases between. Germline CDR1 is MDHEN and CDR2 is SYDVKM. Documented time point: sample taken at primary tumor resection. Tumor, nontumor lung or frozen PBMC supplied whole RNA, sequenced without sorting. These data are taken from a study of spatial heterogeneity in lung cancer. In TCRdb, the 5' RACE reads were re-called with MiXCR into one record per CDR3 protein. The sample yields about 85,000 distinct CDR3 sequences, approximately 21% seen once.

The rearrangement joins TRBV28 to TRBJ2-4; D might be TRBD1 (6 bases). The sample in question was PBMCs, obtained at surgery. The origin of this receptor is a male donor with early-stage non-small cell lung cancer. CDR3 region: CASSRGQVTENIQYF. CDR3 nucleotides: TGTGCCAGCAGCCGGGGACAAGTAACCGAAAACATTCAGTACTTC.